The 28 T cell receptor beta chains listed next were all sequenced from one sample in a study of radiotherapy plus CTLA-4 blockade in lung cancer. Produced via immunoSEQ multiplex PCR; TCRdb's table is partial and in-frame only. The data show 55,000 to 85,000 clones, approximately 79% seen once. Sequencing used peripheral blood, obtained from a patient treated with radiotherapy plus ipilimumab. These receptors all come from a human donor with non-small cell lung cancer whose response to radiotherapy plus ipilimumab could not be evaluated. Some clones in this sample may be carry-over from other donors' samples.

The genes are TRBV9 and TRBJ1-1; D is unresolved. The ends were cut back, 0 bases at V and 0 bases at J, with 6 bases in the middle. Germline CDR1 SGDLS, CDR2 YYNGEE. This CDR3 comprises 14 residues. For the CDR3, the DNA is TGTGCCAGCAGCGTAGGCCCGGTGAACACTGAAGCTTTCTTT. It specifies CASSVGPVNTEAFF.

The genes are TRBV28 and TRBJ2-3; perhaps TRBD2 as D (5 bases). This CDR3 is 15 amino acids long. Germline-derived CDR1 and CDR2 are MDHEN and SYDVKM. Between the trimmed V and J ends, which lost 3 bases and 2 bases, there was a span of 12 bases. The CDR3 region has the DNA TGTGCCAGCAGTTTGCTAGCAGGAGTCACAGATACGCAGTATTTT. Its protein product is CASSLLAGVTDTQYF. Full variable domain (missing parts from reference TRBV28 and TRBJ2-3): DVKVTQSSRYLVKRTGEKVFLECVQDMDHENMFWYRQDPGLGLRLIYFSYDVKMKEKGDIPEGYSVSREKKERFSLILESASTNQTSMYLCASSLLAGVTDTQYFGPGTRLTVL.

CDR3 sequence reads: CASTAEGKLFF. The CDR3 bases are TGTGCCAGTACGGCCGAGGGCAAACTGTTTTTT. The J gene is TRBJ1-4, the V gene TRBV2; D is unclear. Looked up from germline, CDR1 is SNHLY and CDR2 is FYNNEI. The ends were cut back, 9 bases at V and 11 bases at J, with 13 bases in the middle. The CDR3 runs to 11 residues.

The V and J genes are TRBV7-9 and TRBJ2-7; 9 bases agree with TRBD1. The CDR3 extends over 14 amino acids. V shed 5 bases and J 5 bases; nucleotides not matched to a gene: 7. Germline lookup yields CDR1 SEHNR and CDR2 FQNEAQ (reference sequence). CDR3 DNA sequence: TGTGCCAGCAGCGCCAACAGGGGGCGGGACGAGCAGTACTTC. Its translation is CASSANRGRDEQYF.

This rearrangement joins TRBV27 to TRBJ2-2; perhaps TRBD2 as D (5 bases). The V and J ends lost 2 bases and 7 bases respectively, with 23 bases between them. CDR3 length: 18 amino acids. The germline V gene has CDR1 MNHEY and CDR2 SMNVEV (reference sequence). The CDR3 region is CASSLIPSMVGRGGELFF. The CDR3 DNA reads as TGTGCCAGCAGTTTAATACCCTCGATGGTCGGACGGGGCGGGGAGCTGTTTTTT.

There are a few counts of this clone. The rearrangement uses TRBV5-1 and TRBJ1-4; TRBD1 matches at 10 bases. This CDR3 contains 17 residues. V lost 3 bases, J lost 0 bases, and 5 bases stayed unmatched. From germline, CDR1 is SGHRS and CDR2 YFSETQ. The CDR3, as DNA: TGCGCCAGCAGCTCCGGGACAGGGGCTGCAACTAATGAAAAACTGTTTTTT. Translation: CASSSGTGAATNEKLFF.

The chain has TRBV7-3 and TRBJ2-1; 9 nucleotides match TRBD2. The length of the CDR3 is 15 residues. V shed 5 bases, J shed 5 bases, and the junction held 7 bases outside the gene matches. The V gene's germline CDR1 is SGHTA and CDR2 FQGTGA. The CDR3 coding sequence is TGTGCCAGCAGCCGGCGGGGGGGCACAGACAATGAGCAGTTCTTC. Residues: CASSRRGGTDNEQFF. The full variable domain, rest sourced from reference TRBV7-3 and TRBJ2-1, is GAGVSQTPSNKVTEKGKYVELRCDPISGHTALYWYRQSLGQGPEFLIYFQGTGAADDSGLPNDRFFAVRPEGSVSTLKIQRTERGDSAVYLCASSRRGGTDNEQFFGPGTRLTVL.

This chain connects TRBV27 to TRBJ2-3, with D possibly TRBD1 on 6 matching bases. From germline, CDR1 is MNHEY and CDR2 SMNVEV (reference sequence). The CDR3 consists of 16 residues. Trimming left V 5 bases short and J 0 bases short, with 15 bases between. This chain's CDR3 is CASSRQVTVSTDTQYF. The CDR3 DNA sequence: TGTGCCAGCAGTCGACAGGTCACCGTTAGCACAGATACGCAGTATTTT.

DNA of the CDR3: TGTGCCAGCAGTCTGACTCGTAACACCGGGGAGCTGTTTTTT. The encoded protein is CASSLTRNTGELFF. V gene TRBV13 combines with J gene TRBJ2-2; D not resolved. This CDR3 contains 14 residues. V was pared by 6 bases and J by 2 bases, with 10 bases between. Germline loops: CDR1 PRHDT, CDR2 FYEKMQ (reference sequence). Filled out from reference TRBV13 and TRBJ2-2, the complete variable domain reads AAGVIQSPRHLIKEKRETATLKCYPIPRHDTVYWYQQGPGQDPQFLISFYEKMQSDKGSIPDRFSAQQFSDYHSELNMSSLELGDSALYFCASSLTRNTGELFFGEGSRLTVL.

The chain is built from TRBV27 and TRBJ1-5, with D hard to call. CDR3 length: 15 residues. V lost 2 bases, J lost 3 bases, and 11 bases lay in between. Germline V gives CDR1 MNHEY, CDR2 SMNVEV (reference sequence). In DNA form, the CDR3 reads TGTGCCAGCAGTTTAGGGAGCGTAGACAATCAGCCCCAGCATTTT. Residues: CASSLGSVDNQPQHF.

The V gene is TRBV27, the J gene TRBJ2-7; D perhaps matches TRBD2 (5 bases). The CDR3 extends over 13 amino acids. Trimming removed 2 bases from V and 3 bases from J, with 8 bases in between. CDR1 is MNHEY and CDR2 is SMNVEV in the germline V gene (reference sequence). The CDR3 nucleotides are TGTGCCAGCAGTTTAGAGGGTGGCTACGAGCAGTACTTC. The encoded protein is CASSLEGGYEQYF.

There are a few counts of this clone. This chain connects TRBV18 to TRBJ2-7; 8 nucleotides line up with TRBD2. V lost 8 bases, J lost 0 bases, and 6 bases stayed unmatched. Germline assignment: CDR1 KGHSH and CDR2 LQKENI. The CDR3 is 14 amino acids. CDR3 loop: CASQGRGASYEQYF. The CDR3 DNA sequence: TGTGCCAGCCAGGGGCGGGGGGCCTCCTACGAGCAGTACTTC.

The chain employs TRBV5-6 and TRBJ2-2; D possibly corresponds to TRBD1 (6 bases). The germline V gene has CDR1 SGHDT and CDR2 YYEEEE. V dropped 0 bases and J dropped 4 bases, with 10 bases sitting between them. CDR3 length: 15 amino acids. The CDR3 spells CASSLVGAGTGELFF. CDR3 nucleotides: TGTGCCAGCAGCTTGGTGGGGGCTGGCACCGGGGAGCTGTTTTTT.

The chain links TRBV7-9 to TRBJ2-7; D remains unclear. V lost 3 bases to trimming and J lost 3 bases, with 3 bases between them. Germline V gene sequence: CDR1 SEHNR, CDR2 FQNEAQ (reference sequence). CDR3 size: 11 residues. The CDR3 is CASSLSYEQYF. The CDR3 nucleotides read TGTGCCAGCAGCTTGAGCTACGAGCAGTACTTC. The complete variable domain, with remaining parts taken from reference TRBV7-9 and TRBJ2-7, reads DTGVSQNPRHKITKRGQNVTFRCDPISEHNRLYWYRQTLGQGPEFLTYFQNEAQLEKSRLLSDRFSAERPKGSFSTLEIQRTEQGDSAMYLCASSLSYEQYFGPGTRLTVT.

As to this clone: One end of the junction is discordant with germline, which a read error may explain. Additional DNA sequences in this sample encode the identical CDR3. This chain joins TRBV6-1 and TRBJ1-6; D call uncertain. Germline V lookup: CDR1 MNHNS, CDR2 SASEGT. The CDR3 is made up of 12 amino acids. The CDR3 loop is CASSESDPRLYF. DNA for the CDR3: TGTGCCAGCAGTGAATCTGATCCCAGGCTTTACTTT.

The chain uses TRBV28 and TRBJ2-1; TRBD1 matches 10 bases. V shed 7 bases and J 2 bases; nucleotides not matched to a gene: 8. The V gene's germline CDR1 is MDHEN and CDR2 SYDVKM. There are 16 residues in the CDR3. The CDR3 protein is CASTVPGQGTYNEQFF. CDR3 nucleotides: TGTGCCAGCACCGTACCGGGACAGGGGACCTACAATGAGCAGTTCTTC.

This clone was counted only a few times. The gene calls are TRBV27 and TRBJ1-1; D remains unclear. The CDR3 spans 13 residues. V lost 3 bases and J lost 7, with 12 bases in between. The V gene's germline CDR1 is MNHEY and CDR2 SMNVEV (reference sequence). The CDR3 coding sequence is TGTGCCAGCAGTTTTCTGGGCGCTCTTGAAGCTTTCTTT. This codes for CASSFLGALEAFF.

CDR3 sequence: CASSLQGNTEAFF. The CDR3 DNA is TGTGCCAGCAGCCTCCAGGGTAACACTGAAGCTTTCTTT. The chain is built from TRBV6-4 and TRBJ1-1, with D perhaps matching TRBD1 (5 bases). This CDR3 has 13 residues. V dropped 6 bases and J dropped 2 bases, with 10 bases sitting between them. CDR1 and CDR2 from the germline V gene are MRHNA and SNTAGT.

The chain combines TRBV19 with TRBJ2-3; TRBD2 might be the D (6 bases). V gave up 3 bases and J gave up 3 bases, with 16 bases separating them. This CDR3 is 16 amino acids long. Germline CDR1 is LNHDA and CDR2 is SQIVND (reference sequence). The CDR3 region has the DNA TGTGCCAGTAGTATCCTTCCTGGAGGGGTGACAGATACGCAGTATTTT. It codes for CASSILPGGVTDTQYF.

This chain uses TRBV28 with TRBJ2-7; the D gene is possibly TRBD2 (5 bases). V was clipped by 6 bases and J by 2 bases, with 11 bases between them. The germline V gene has CDR1 MDHEN and CDR2 SYDVKM. This CDR3 spans 13 amino acids. CDR3 in amino acids: CASRPTGTYEQYF. CDR3 sequence (DNA): TGTGCCAGCAGACCCACCGGGACCTACGAGCAGTACTTC.

This sequence joins TRBV5-6 and TRBJ2-3, with TRBD2 matching 8 bases. Germline V CDR1 and CDR2: SGHDT, YYEEEE. The CDR3 has 18 amino acids. V was clipped by 1 base and J by 4 bases; unmatched bases: 14. CDR3: CASSLRPARGGPADTQYF. CDR3 nucleotides: TGTGCCAGCAGCTTGCGGCCCGCCCGGGGGGGCCCGGCAGATACGCAGTATTTT.

The J gene is TRBJ2-2, the V gene TRBV9, with D tentatively TRBD2 (5 bases). Germline-derived CDR1 and CDR2 are SGDLS and YYNGEE. Trimming took off 4 bases at V and 0 bases at J, with 16 bases between the two ends. The length of the CDR3 is 17 residues. The DNA for the CDR3 is TGTGCCAGCAGCCCCCCCGCGGGCATATCGAACACCGGGGAGCTGTTTTTT. Protein: CASSPPAGISNTGELFF.

This clone was picked up one time. This chain joins TRBV2 and TRBJ1-2; 7 positions match TRBD1. This CDR3 region has 14 residues. Per the germline V gene, CDR1 is SNHLY and CDR2 is FYNNEI. Germline trimming cut 7 bases from V and 5 bases from J; bases unmatched to any gene: 10. The CDR3 loop reads CASMPLQGQYGYTF. The CDR3 nucleotides read TGTGCCAGCATGCCCCTACAGGGGCAGTATGGCTACACCTTC.

The V gene is TRBV7-8, the J gene TRBJ2-7; a weak D match, TRBD2 (6 bases). Germline CDR1 SGHVS, CDR2 FQNEAQ. Trimming removed 3 bases from V and 9 bases from J, with 12 bases in between. The length of the CDR3 is 12 residues. CDR3 sequence reads: CASSFPNGGQYF. The CDR3 DNA reads TGTGCCAGCAGCTTTCCTAACGGGGGGCAGTACTTC. Using reference TRBV7-8 and TRBJ2-7 for the parts outside the CDR3, the full variable domain is GAGVSQSPRYKVAKRGQDVALRCDPISGHVSLFWYQQALGQGPEFLTYFQNEAQLDKSGLPSDRFFAERPEGSVSTLKIQRTQQEDSAVYLCASSFPNGGQYFGPGTRLTVT.

J is TRBJ1-6 and V is TRBV11-1; 9 bases are shared with TRBD1. Germline V lookup: CDR1 SGHAT, CDR2 FQDESV (reference sequence). The CDR3 contains 17 residues. J lost 13 bases, V lost 1 base, and 14 bases had no gene match. The DNA of the CDR3 is TGTGCCAGCAGCTTAGGCCGTTGGGACAGGGCCGAAGGGCCCCTCCACTTT. Translation gives CASSLGRWDRAEGPLHF.

The chain couples TRBV9 to TRBJ1-3; TRBD1 matches 7 bases. J gave up 0 bases and V 0 bases, and 3 bases lay outside the gene matches. Germline loops: CDR1 SGDLS, CDR2 YYNGEE. The CDR3 sequence is 16 residues long. The chain's CDR3 is CASSVGPGGSGNTIYF. The CDR3 bases are TGTGCCAGCAGCGTAGGGCCAGGGGGCTCTGGAAACACCATATATTTT.

This chain joins TRBV6-5 and TRBJ2-7; 7 nucleotides match TRBD1. CDR3 length equals 14 residues. CDR1 and CDR2 (germline): MNHEY, SVGAGI. V trimming: 6 bases; J trimming: 3 bases; junction bases outside the gene matches: 8. CDR3 protein: CASSRPTGSYEQYF. CDR3 DNA sequence: TGTGCCAGCAGCCGTCCGACAGGGAGCTACGAGCAGTACTTC.

The chain combines TRBV28 with TRBJ1-5; 9 bases line up with TRBD1. Germline V gene data show CDR1 as MDHEN and CDR2 as SYDVKM. The CDR3 runs 18 residues. V lost 4 bases, J lost 2 bases, and 12 bases stayed unmatched. CDR3 nucleotides: TGTGCCAGCAGTTGGGACAGGGTTGTAAAAAGGGGCAATCAGCCCCAGCATTTT. Translation gives CASSWDRVVKRGNQPQHF. The variable domain in full, with the rest retrieved from reference TRBV28 and TRBJ1-5, is DVKVTQSSRYLVKRTGEKVFLECVQDMDHENMFWYRQDPGLGLRLIYFSYDVKMKEKGDIPEGYSVSREKKERFSLILESASTNQTSMYLCASSWDRVVKRGNQPQHFGDGTRLSIL.